The clone carrying this T cell receptor (beta chain) was counted a few times. This sample stems from a study of tumor and adjacent non-tumor tissue in lung cancer. This CDR3 spans 14 amino acids. Per the germline V gene, CDR1 is SEHNR and CDR2 is FQNEAQ (reference sequence). The V end lost 1 base, the J end lost 6 bases, and 13 bases lay between the germline ends. No cell sorting was done before RNA was extracted from the tissue. More than 3 cm separated this lung sample from the edge of the tumor. The library came from three nested PCR rounds adapted from ARM-PCR protocols. MiXCR, applied by TCRdb to the multiplex PCR reads, yields one record per CDR3 protein. The sample lists about 60,000 distinct CDR3 sequences, over 60% occurring once.

This clonotype was sampled from a man in his sixties or seventies with non-small cell lung cancer. This chain connects TRBV7-9 to TRBJ2-7; D is possibly TRBD2 (6 bases). The specimen was distant non-tumor lung tissue. The CDR3 region has the DNA TGTGCCAGCAGCTTAGGCCGGGAGAAGGTCGAGCAGTACTTC. Its translation is CASSLGREKVEQYF.